Each of the 32 T cell receptor beta chains below was sequenced from the same sample in a study of T cell responses to AZD1222 COVID-19 vaccine. Here immunoSEQ multiplex PCR was the method, and the copy in TCRdb shows in-frame clones only, minus some. This table has around 130,000 clones, about 94% appearing once. This sample comprised peripheral blood, obtained on day 0 of AZD1222 vaccination. The receptors were sampled from an adult in good health.

This chain connects TRBV7-9 to TRBJ1-2; tentative D call: TRBD1 (5 bases). CDR1 and CDR2 (germline): SEHNR, FQNEAQ (reference sequence). CDR3 length: 14 amino acids. V was pared by 8 bases and J by 4 bases, with 17 bases between. This CDR3 reads CASGDGPMIYGYTF. CDR3 DNA sequence: TGTGCCAGCGGGGACGGCCCCATGATCTATGGCTACACCTTC.

This clone came up a few times. V and J are TRBV14 and TRBJ1-2; no firm D call. Between the trimmed V and J ends, which lost 4 bases and 0 bases, there was a span of 15 bases. This CDR3 contains 16 residues. Germline lookup yields CDR1 SGHDN and CDR2 FVKESK. Written as DNA, the CDR3 is TGTGCCAGCAGCCCCGACGGGCCCGAGGCTAACTATGGCTACACCTTC. Residues: CASSPDGPEANYGYTF. The whole variable domain, remainder taken from reference TRBV14 and TRBJ1-2, is EAGVTQFPSHSVIEKGQTVTLRCDPISGHDNLYWYRRVMGKEIKFLLHFVKESKQDESGMPNNRFLAERTGGTYSTLKVQPAELEDSGVYFCASSPDGPEANYGYTFGSGTRLTVV.

The chain is built from TRBV3-1 (or the pseudogene TRBV3-2) and TRBJ1-2; D remains unclear. V dropped 0 bases and J dropped 8 bases, with 7 bases sitting between them. The CDR3 runs to 12 residues. CDR1 LGHDT and CDR2 YNNKEL come from the germline V gene (reference sequence). The CDR3 loop reads CASSQDPGGYTF. DNA for the CDR3: TGTGCCAGCAGCCAAGATCCGGGGGGCTACACCTTC.

The chain carries TRBV15 and TRBJ2-2; D possibly matches TRBD1 or TRBD2 (5 bases each). Trimming cost V 5 bases and J 9 bases, with 19 bases left between them. There are 15 residues in the CDR3. Germline V gene sequence: CDR1 LNHNV, CDR2 YYDKDF (reference sequence). CDR3 in DNA: TGTGCCACCAGCGCCCAAACCGGGGCGGCCCGGGAGCTGTTTTTT. Translation gives CATSAQTGAARELFF. The full variable domain, its missing parts supplied by reference TRBV15 and TRBJ2-2, is DAMVIQNPRYQVTQFGKPVTLSCSQTLNHNVMYWYQQKSSQAPKLLFHYYDKDFNNEADTPDNFQSRRPNTSFCFLDIRSPGLGDTAMYLCATSAQTGAARELFFGEGSRLTVL.

The CDR3 spells CASSGSSGQSYEQYF. The CDR3 nucleotides read TGTGCCAGCAGCGGTTCATCGGGGCAATCCTACGAGCAGTACTTC. The V gene is TRBV4-2, the J gene TRBJ2-7; D might be TRBD1 or TRBD2, each matching 5 bases. Germline V gene data show CDR1 as LGHNA and CDR2 as YNFKEQ. V was trimmed by 5 bases and J by 1 base, leaving 15 bases between them. The CDR3 covers 15 residues.

The chain combines TRBV9 with TRBJ1-6; no definite D call. V was pared by 3 bases and J by 8 bases, with 18 bases between. CDR3 size: 16 residues. Germline-derived CDR1 and CDR2 are SGDLS and YYNGEE. CDR3 amino acids: CASSAYSTGGYSPLHF. CDR3 DNA: TGTGCCAGCAGCGCCTACTCGACGGGAGGGTATTCACCCCTCCACTTT.

The rearrangement uses TRBV5-1 and TRBJ1-1; D might be TRBD1 (6 bases). Germline V gene data show CDR1 as SGHRS and CDR2 as YFSETQ. Trimming shortened V by 1 base and J by 3 bases, and 13 bases separated the two germline ends. The CDR3 contains 15 residues. This CDR3 reads CASSLIRQGHTEAFF. The CDR3 coding sequence is TGCGCCAGCAGCTTGATCAGGCAGGGGCACACTGAAGCTTTCTTT. Filled out from reference TRBV5-1 and TRBJ1-1, the complete variable domain reads KAGVTQTPRYLIKTRGQQVTLSCSPISGHRSVSWYQQTPGQGLQFLFEYFSETQRNKGNFPGRFSGRQFSNSRSEMNVSTLELGDSALYLCASSLIRQGHTEAFFGQGTRLTVV.

V gene TRBV5-6 combines with J gene TRBJ2-5, with a weak D call TRBD2 (6 bases). This CDR3 is 16 amino acids long. V gave up 1 base and J gave up 0 bases, with 13 bases separating them. Germline loops: CDR1 SGHDT, CDR2 YYEEEE. Here the CDR3 reads CASSLWSWEDQETQYF. The CDR3, as DNA: TGTGCCAGCAGCTTGTGGTCGTGGGAGGACCAAGAGACCCAGTACTTC.

This clone was picked up a small number of times. The rearrangement links TRBV29-1 to TRBJ1-1, with D possibly matching TRBD1 (6 bases). The V end lost 4 bases, the J end lost 10 bases, and 16 bases lay between the germline ends. This CDR3 region has 12 residues. The germline gives CDR1 SQVTM, CDR2 ANQGSEA. This CDR3 reads CSVVGLGAAAFF. The CDR3 nucleotides read TGCAGCGTTGTCGGTTTGGGGGCTGCAGCTTTCTTT.

The V and J genes are TRBV5-1 and TRBJ1-5; 8 bases agree with TRBD1. The CDR3 length is 19 residues. Germline CDR1 and CDR2: SGHRS and YFSETQ. V dropped 0 bases and J dropped 11; count of bases not matched to a gene: 22. As DNA, the CDR3 is TGCGCCAGCAGCTTGGCCGAATACTATCGGGACAGGCCCGTATGGACCCAGCATTTT. Translated, it gives CASSLAEYYRDRPVWTQHF.

This clone was observed once. The V and J genes are TRBV14 and TRBJ1-1; D remains unclear. Trimming took 5 bases from V and 0 from J, leaving 7 bases between them. CDR3 length equals 13 residues. Germline V CDR1 and CDR2: SGHDN, FVKESK. The CDR3 sequence: CASSEYLNTEAFF. The CDR3 DNA reads TGTGCCAGCAGCGAATACTTGAACACTGAAGCTTTCTTT.

The chain couples TRBV11-2 to TRBJ2-7; tentative D call: TRBD2 (6 bases). The CDR3 covers 17 residues. Germline V gene sequence: CDR1 SGHAT, CDR2 FQNNGV. Trimming shortened V by 6 bases and J by 0 bases, and 21 bases separated the two germline ends. CDR3 sequence reads: CASSIFSGTPSSYEQYF. In DNA form, the CDR3 reads TGTGCCAGCAGTATTTTCTCCGGGACTCCAAGCTCCTACGAGCAGTACTTC.

The chain has TRBV4-2 and TRBJ1-4; maybe TRBD1 (6 bases). V dropped 0 bases and J dropped 8 bases, with 13 bases sitting between them. Germline CDR1 is LGHNA and CDR2 is YNFKEQ. The CDR3 totals 15 residues. The CDR3 region is CASSQEGGRLEKLFF. The CDR3 DNA sequence: TGTGCCAGCAGCCAAGAAGGGGGGCGCCTGGAAAAACTGTTTTTT.

The chain carries TRBV29-1 and TRBJ2-3, with a tentative D call TRBD1 (6 bases). Trimming removed 3 bases from V and 3 bases from J, with 10 bases in between. CDR3 size: 13 residues. CDR1 is SQVTM and CDR2 is ANQGSEA in the germline V gene. CDR3 sequence reads: CSVDYRETDTQYF. CDR3 sequence (DNA): TGCAGCGTTGACTACAGGGAAACAGATACGCAGTATTTT.

This chain connects TRBV5-6 to TRBJ1-1, with a possible D match to TRBD1 (5 bases). CDR3 size: 12 residues. Trimming left V 4 bases short and J 10 bases short, with 14 bases between. CDR1 and CDR2 (germline): SGHDT, YYEEEE. CDR3 region: CASSLTQVGAFF. CDR3 nucleotides: TGTGCCAGCAGCCTTACACAGGTCGGAGCTTTCTTT.

The count of this clone is one. The V call is TRBV7-2, the J call TRBJ1-5, with D possibly being TRBD1 (6 bases). Trimming stripped 7 bases from V and 0 bases from J, with 10 bases between. This CDR3 spans 14 amino acids. Germline CDR1 is SGHTA and CDR2 is FQGNSA. In DNA form, the CDR3 reads TGTGCCAGCACCGGGGGGCTTAGCAATCAGCCCCAGCATTTT. This gives the protein CASTGGLSNQPQHF.

This clone was observed a single time. The chain is built from TRBV10-2 and TRBJ2-1, with a weak D call TRBD1 (7 bases). This CDR3 is 15 amino acids long. V lost 6 bases and J 4 bases, leaving 16 bases between the germline ends. The germline V gene has CDR1 WSHSY and CDR2 SAAADI. Here the CDR3 reads CASRGGTDTYNEQFF. In nucleotides, the CDR3 is TGCGCCAGCAGAGGGGGGACAGATACTTACAATGAGCAGTTCTTC.

In DNA, the CDR3 is TGCGCCAGCAGCTTGGTTAGCTTAGGCGCTGGGGCCAACGTCCTGACTTTC. Translated, it gives CASSLVSLGAGANVLTF. The chain links TRBV5-1 to TRBJ2-6, with no clear D. The CDR3 loop spans 17 amino acids. Trimming left V 0 bases short and J 2 bases short, with 12 bases between. Per the germline V gene, CDR1 is SGHRS and CDR2 is YFSETQ.

This chain's CDR3 is CASSQGWQTSGNTIYF. DNA for the CDR3: TGTGCCAGCAGCCAAGGTTGGCAGACCTCTGGAAACACCATATATTTT. The chain joins TRBV14 to TRBJ1-3; D ambiguous. This CDR3 contains 16 residues. Trimming cost V 1 base and J 0 bases, with 10 bases left between them. The germline V gene has CDR1 SGHDN and CDR2 FVKESK.

This chain links TRBV9 with TRBJ2-1; TRBD2 agrees at 11 bases. CDR3 length: 15 residues. Per the germline V gene, CDR1 is SGDLS and CDR2 is YYNGEE. The J segment lost 6 bases and the V segment lost 4 bases, leaving 6 bases of the junction unmatched. The CDR3 is CASSQGTSGGNEQFF. As DNA, the CDR3 is TGTGCCAGCAGCCAGGGGACTAGCGGAGGCAATGAGCAGTTCTTC.

The gene calls are TRBV28 and TRBJ1-5; 9 nucleotides align to TRBD1. The V and J ends lost 3 bases and 4 bases, in that order; junction bases with no gene match: 4. The CDR3 sequence is 15 residues long. CDR1 and CDR2 (germline): MDHEN, SYDVKM. The CDR3 DNA sequence: TGTGCCAGCAGTTTTCGGGACAGGGAGAATCAGCCCCAGCATTTT. Amino acids: CASSFRDRENQPQHF.

The rearrangement joins TRBV11-1 to TRBJ2-1; D is uncertain. Germline loops: CDR1 SGHAT, CDR2 FQDESV (reference sequence). The CDR3 totals 16 residues. Trimming removed 2 bases at V and 0 bases at J, with 11 bases between. CDR3 region: CASSLHPIGSYNEQFF. In DNA, the CDR3 is TGTGCCAGCAGCTTACACCCTATCGGCTCCTACAATGAGCAGTTCTTC.

This chain links TRBV4-2 with TRBJ2-7; the D is unclear. The CDR3 has 15 amino acids. Germline V gene sequence: CDR1 LGHNA, CDR2 YNFKEQ. Trimming removed 0 bases from V and 5 bases from J, with 14 bases in between. Written as DNA, the CDR3 is TGTGCCAGCAGCCAAGATGAGCAGGCCTGGGACGAGCAGTACTTC. This encodes CASSQDEQAWDEQYF.

This rearrangement joins TRBV6-2 or TRBV6-3 to TRBJ2-3; TRBD2 matches 13 bases. V lost 2 bases to trimming and J lost 3 bases; unmatched junction nucleotides: 8. The CDR3 extends over 18 amino acids. Germline CDR1 MNHEY, CDR2 SVGEGT. DNA for the CDR3: TGTGCCAGCAGTTACCGATGGACTAGCGGGAGTACAACAGATACGCAGTATTTT. This translates into CASSYRWTSGSTTDTQYF.

This clone was observed a few times. This chain connects TRBV7-9 to TRBJ2-7; D not resolved. V lost 2 bases and J 1 base, leaving 9 bases between the germline ends. The CDR3 extends over 14 amino acids. The germline V gene encodes CDR1 SEHNR and CDR2 FQNEAQ (reference sequence). This CDR3 is CASSLLPESYEQYF. The CDR3 DNA reads as TGTGCCAGCAGCTTATTACCGGAATCCTACGAGCAGTACTTC.

With respect to this clone: One end of the junction does not line up with germline, which may come from a read error. V and J are TRBV6-5 and TRBJ1-2; possibly TRBD1 for D (5 bases). This CDR3 is 11 amino acids long. Germline V CDR1 and CDR2: MNHEY, SVGAGI. In DNA form, the CDR3 reads TGTGCCAGCAGTTACTCCGGGACTCTTTTTTTC. Its translation is CASSYSGTLFF.

The rearrangement links TRBV21-1 to TRBJ2-3; the table's TRBD1 call for D was not verified on the DNA. TRBV21-1 is a known pseudogene. CDR3 size: 11 residues. The CDR3 DNA reads as TGTGCCAGCGGCCCCATCTATACGCAGTATTTT. Translating it yields CASGPIYTQYF.

The rearrangement joins TRBV7-2 to TRBJ2-5; TRBD1 matches at 7 bases. This CDR3 contains 13 residues. The junction had 1 base not matched to a gene; V was cut back by 1 base and J by 5 bases. Germline CDR1 is SGHTA and CDR2 is FQGNSA. The CDR3 region has the DNA TGTGCCAGCAGCTTAGTCAGGGGGGAGACCCAGTACTTC. This codes for CASSLVRGETQYF. Filled out from reference TRBV7-2 and TRBJ2-5, the complete variable domain reads GAGVSQSPSNKVTEKGKDVELRCDPISGHTALYWYRQSLGQGLEFLIYFQGNSAPDKSGLPSDRFSAERTGGSVSTLTIQRTQQEDSAVYLCASSLVRGETQYFGPGTRLLVL.

This rearrangement joins TRBV4-3 to TRBJ1-2; D is ambiguous. CDR3 size: 14 residues. Germline lookup yields CDR1 LGHNA and CDR2 YSLEER. Trimming shortened V by 0 bases and J by 4 bases, and 9 bases separated the two germline ends. The CDR3 DNA follows: TGCGCCAGCAGCCAAGATAACAGCCCCTATGGCTACACCTTC. Translated, it gives CASSQDNSPYGYTF.

J is TRBJ2-7 and V is TRBV3-1 (or the pseudogene TRBV3-2); 11 bases fit TRBD2. The V gene's germline CDR1 is LGHDT and CDR2 YNNKEL (reference sequence). With 5 bases clipped from V and 7 bases from J, the junction kept 13 bases outside the gene matches. CDR3 size: 16 residues. CDR3 DNA: TGTGCCAGCAGCAGACTACTAGCGGGAGCCTCGGATGAGCAGTACTTC. It translates to CASSRLLAGASDEQYF.

This clone showed up just once. The chain recombines TRBV6-2 or TRBV6-3 with TRBJ1-2, with D maybe TRBD1 (6 bases). CDR1 and CDR2 (germline): MNHEY, SVGEGT. Trimming pared 4 bases from V and 4 bases from J, leaving 16 bases between. This CDR3 is built from 15 residues. CDR3 in amino acids: CASSSYRVGVYGYTF. The CDR3, as DNA: TGTGCCAGCAGTTCCTACAGGGTGGGCGTCTATGGCTACACCTTC.

This clone was observed a single time. The chain joins TRBV18 to TRBJ2-7; D possibly corresponds to TRBD1 (5 bases). Germline V CDR1 and CDR2: KGHSH, LQKENI. The CDR3 runs 13 residues. V was trimmed by 6 bases and J by 3 bases, leaving 12 bases between them. The DNA for the CDR3 is TGTGCCAGCTCGCTAGGACACAGCTACGAGCAGTACTTC. Translated: CASSLGHSYEQYF.